These 15 T cell receptor beta chains originate from one sample sequenced in a study of T cell changes during pregnancy in multiple sclerosis. Assay used: immunoSEQ multiplex PCR; TCRdb lists only in-frame clones, some missing. The sample shows about 72,000 clones, roughly 92% of them seen only once. The material sequenced was peripheral blood, taken in the first trimester of pregnancy. These TCRs come from a female donor in good health, enrolled as a control in a pregnancy study.

This sequence joins TRBV2 and TRBJ1-1; 7 positions agree with TRBD1. This CDR3 is built from 14 residues. V was clipped by 7 bases and J by 6 bases; unmatched bases: 11. Germline assignment: CDR1 SNHLY and CDR2 FYNNEI. This CDR3 is CASTSRGTFAEAFF. The CDR3 DNA is TGTGCCAGCACCTCCAGGGGGACATTCGCTGAAGCTTTCTTT.

The chain combines TRBV27 with TRBJ2-1, with a tentative D call TRBD2 (5 bases). Germline CDR1 is MNHEY and CDR2 is SMNVEV (reference sequence). V lost 1 base to trimming and J lost 1 base, with 26 bases between them. This CDR3 region has 21 residues. Here the CDR3 reads CASSLYPRRGVGGGSYNEQFF. In DNA, the CDR3 is TGTGCCAGCAGTTTATACCCCCGGAGAGGAGTAGGCGGCGGGTCCTACAATGAGCAGTTCTTC.

The CDR3 spells CASRERNTGELFF. The CDR3 DNA reads as TGTGCCAGCAGGGAGAGGAACACCGGGGAGCTGTTTTTT. The chain uses TRBV6-5 and TRBJ2-2, with D hard to call. Deletions cut 6 bases from V and 1 base from J, with 6 bases between. From germline, CDR1 is MNHEY and CDR2 SVGAGI. The CDR3 length is 13 residues.

The genes are TRBV29-1 and TRBJ2-2, with D perhaps TRBD2 (6 bases). With 2 bases removed from V and 5 bases from J, the gap between germline ends came to 15 bases. CDR1 SQVTM and CDR2 ANQGSEA come from the germline V gene. The CDR3 sequence is 15 residues long. The CDR3 here is CSVESGTGKTGELFF. The CDR3 region has the DNA TGCAGCGTTGAATCCGGGACTGGCAAGACCGGGGAGCTGTTTTTT.

The chain joins TRBV5-1 to TRBJ2-3, with 12 bases fitting TRBD2. CDR3 length: 15 residues. Germline V CDR1 and CDR2: SGHRS, YFSETQ. The ends lost 6 bases at V and 4 bases at J; junction bases unmatched: 6. DNA of the CDR3: TGCGCCAGCACCCTAGCGGGAGGGCAGGCAGATACGCAGTATTTT. This gives the protein CASTLAGGQADTQYF.

V gene TRBV5-5 combines with J gene TRBJ2-3; tentatively, D is TRBD2 (6 bases). The germline CDR1 and CDR2 sequences are SGHKS and YYEKEE (reference sequence). This CDR3 has 16 amino acids. The V and J ends lost 0 bases and 4 bases respectively, with 15 bases between them. CDR3 in DNA: TGTGCCAGCAGCTTGGCGGTCGGGAGAGGTGCAGATACGCAGTATTTT. Translated, it gives CASSLAVGRGADTQYF.

In its sample, this clone was seen a few times. The rearrangement links TRBV30 to TRBJ1-5; 7 bases fit TRBD1. CDR1 is GTSNPN, CDR2 SVGIG, per germline (reference sequence). The CDR3 runs 13 residues. The J segment lost 8 bases and the V segment lost 5 bases, leaving 9 bases of the junction unmatched. The CDR3 is CAWATGPLKPQHF. Written as DNA, the CDR3 is TGTGCCTGGGCGACAGGGCCCCTTAAGCCCCAGCATTTT.

J is TRBJ2-5 and V is TRBV5-6; 13 bases are shared with TRBD2. The CDR3 length is 16 residues. Germline CDR1 SGHDT, CDR2 YYEEEE. V lost 0 bases and J lost 4; bases outside the gene matches: 3. CDR3 sequence: CASSLGTSGSRETQYF. The DNA for the CDR3 is TGTGCCAGCAGCTTGGGGACTAGCGGGAGTAGAGAGACCCAGTACTTC.

The V gene is TRBV9, the J gene TRBJ2-4, with 15 bases aligning to TRBD2. V lost 4 bases and J lost 8; bases outside the gene matches: 7. CDR1 is SGDLS and CDR2 is YYNGEE in the germline V gene. There are 16 residues in the CDR3. CDR3 coding DNA: TGTGCCAGCAGCCCGGGACTAGCGGGAGGTGCGGACATTCAGTACTTC. Translated, it gives CASSPGLAGGADIQYF.

The rearrangement uses TRBV6-5 and TRBJ1-1, with unresolved D. Trimming took 6 bases from V and 1 from J, leaving 15 bases between them. The V gene's germline CDR1 is MNHEY and CDR2 SVGAGI. The CDR3 totals 15 residues. CDR3 bases: TGTGCCAGCAGCGCCTTGGCGGAGGGGAACACTGAAGCTTTCTTT. This translates into CASSALAEGNTEAFF.

The CDR3 bases are TGTGCCAGCAGCCACCCTAGCGGGAGTCGGAATGAGCAGTTCTTC. Translation: CASSHPSGSRNEQFF. This chain uses TRBV11-2 with TRBJ2-1, with TRBD2 identical over 10 bases. The CDR3 is 15 amino acids. Unmatched junction bases numbered 8, after V lost 5 bases and J lost 7 bases. CDR1 and CDR2 (germline): SGHAT, FQNNGV.

The V and J genes are TRBV11-2 and TRBJ2-7; TRBD1 matches at 9 bases. Germline CDR1 SGHAT, CDR2 FQNNGV. The CDR3 is 12 residues long. After removal of 5 bases from V and 7 bases from J, the junction contained 3 bases not matched to a gene. DNA for the CDR3: TGTGCCAGCAGCCACGGGACAGGGGAGCAGTACTTC. Encoded protein: CASSHGTGEQYF.

Details on this clone: An end of the junction does not agree with germline; a read error may underlie this. This CDR3 reads CASSYRGVESGIF. In nucleotides, the CDR3 is TGTGCCAGTAGTTACAGGGGGGTTGAGAGCGGGATCTTT. This chain connects TRBV19 to TRBJ1-1; 8 bases agree with TRBD1. CDR1 and CDR2 from the germline V gene are LNHDA and SQIVND (reference sequence). The CDR3 covers 13 residues. Combining the CDR3 with reference TRBV19 and TRBJ1-1 gives the whole variable domain DGGITQSPKYLFRKEGQNVTLSCEQNLNHDAMYWYRQDPGQGLRLIYYSQIVNDFQKGDIAEGYSVSREKKESFPLTVTSAQKNPTAFYLCASSYRGVESGIFGQGTRLTVV.

This chain connects TRBV6-1 to TRBJ1-5; TRBD1 is a possible D gene (5 bases). The CDR3 covers 13 residues. The germline gives CDR1 MNHNS, CDR2 SASEGT. V lost 2 bases and J lost 7, with 9 bases in between. The CDR3 DNA sequence: TGTGCCAGCAGTGAATGGAGGGGACAGCCCCAGCATTTT. It yields the protein CASSEWRGQPQHF.

V gene TRBV10-3 combines with J gene TRBJ2-3; 11 bases agree with TRBD2. CDR3 length equals 15 residues. V lost 3 bases and J lost 1; bases outside the gene matches: 0. The germline CDR1 and CDR2 sequences are ENHRY and SYGVKD. This CDR3 is CAISELAGGTDTQYF. As DNA, the CDR3 is TGTGCCATCAGTGAACTAGCGGGAGGCACAGATACGCAGTATTTT.